This TCR beta chain was identified in a study of CD8 T cells in ankylosing spondylitis. Libraries of TCR beta came from quantitative 5'-RACE with molecular barcodes. TCRdb reprocessed the 5' RACE reads with MiXCR, giving one entry per CDR3 protein. Here the sample spans some 140,000 distinct CDR3 sequences, about 8% being singletons. The CDR3 extends over 14 amino acids. V dropped 2 bases and J dropped 0 bases, with 7 bases sitting between them. The germline CDR1 and CDR2 sequences are SNHLY and FYNNEI. Whole-study results and caveats: It was reported that disease-linked clones were significantly enriched in matched ankylosing spondylitis synovial fluid. It appeared that ankylosing spondylitis blood was characterized by a TCR beta motif of several highly homologous variants.

This clonotype was counted at least ten times. Its antigen is not identified. This rearrangement joins TRBV2 to TRBJ2-5, with D perhaps matching TRBD1 (6 bases). The sequencing sample was made of synovial fluid, either unsorted or a sorted T cell fraction (not recorded which). This TCR came from a male donor with ankylosing spondylitis. This CDR3 reads CASSENRDQETQYF. In DNA, the CDR3 is TGTGCCAGCAGTGAAAACAGGGACCAAGAGACCCAGTACTTC.